This T cell receptor beta chain was captured in a study of tumor-infiltrating lymphocytes in primary liver carcinoma. For blood RNA, unsorted whole blood served as the source, and germline DNA was extracted too. Total RNA (around 500 ng) served as template for TCR beta cDNA synthesis primed by a constant-region primer. Three nested multiplex PCR rounds, a slightly modified ARM-PCR, produced the libraries for TCR beta. Rounds one and two of PCR, each of 10 to 11 cycles, were primed with TRBV1-TRBV30 forward primers and a C-beta reverse primer. TCRdb itself ran the multiplex PCR reads through MiXCR, one entry per CDR3 protein. The table includes approximately 310,000 distinct CDR3 sequences, 65% detected once. CDR3 size: 16 residues. V lost 6 bases and J lost 2; bases outside the gene matches: 10. This clonotype was seen ten or more times.

The clonotype comes from a man aged 35 to 55 with primary liver carcinoma and hepatitis B virus infection. Source material: peripheral blood. This chain links TRBV12-3 or TRBV12-4 with TRBJ1-1; 9 bases line up with TRBD1. Written as DNA, the CDR3 is TGTGCCAGCAGCCGCGCGGGACAGGGTTTAAACACTGAAGCTTTCTTT. As protein: CASSRAGQGLNTEAFF.